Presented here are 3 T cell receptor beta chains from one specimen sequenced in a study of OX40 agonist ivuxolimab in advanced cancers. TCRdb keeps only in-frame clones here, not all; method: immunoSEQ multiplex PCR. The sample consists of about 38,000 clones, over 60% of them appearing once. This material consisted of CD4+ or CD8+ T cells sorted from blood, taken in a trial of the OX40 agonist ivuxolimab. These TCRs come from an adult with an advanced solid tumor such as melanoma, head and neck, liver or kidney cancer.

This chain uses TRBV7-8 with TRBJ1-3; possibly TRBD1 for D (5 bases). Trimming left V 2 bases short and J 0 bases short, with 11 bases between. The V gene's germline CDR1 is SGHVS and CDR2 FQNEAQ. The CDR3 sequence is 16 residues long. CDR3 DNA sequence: TGTGCCAGCAGCTTATATATACAGGTCTCTGGAAACACCATATATTTT. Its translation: CASSLYIQVSGNTIYF.

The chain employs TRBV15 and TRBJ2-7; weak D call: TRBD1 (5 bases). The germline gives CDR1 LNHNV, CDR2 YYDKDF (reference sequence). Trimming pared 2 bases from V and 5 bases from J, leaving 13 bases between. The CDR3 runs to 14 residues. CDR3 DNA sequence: TGTGCCACCAGCAGAATTCAGGGTACCCACGAGCAGTACTTC. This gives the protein CATSRIQGTHEQYF.

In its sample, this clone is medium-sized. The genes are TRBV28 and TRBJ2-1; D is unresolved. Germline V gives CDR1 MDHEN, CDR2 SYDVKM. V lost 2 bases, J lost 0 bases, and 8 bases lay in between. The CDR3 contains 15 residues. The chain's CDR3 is CASSLRAVSYNEQFF. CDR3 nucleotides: TGTGCCAGCAGTTTAAGGGCGGTCTCCTACAATGAGCAGTTCTTC.